Listed here are 30 T cell receptor beta chains from one sample, sequenced in a study of T cells in localized non-small cell lung cancer. Data came from immunoSEQ multiplex PCR; TCRdb stores just in-frame clones and leaves some out. The table has roughly 20,000 clones, about 83% seen once; the top ten hold roughly 4%. Sequencing used peripheral blood, obtained before any cancer treatment. The receptors were sampled from a man aged 35 to 69 with stage I lung adenocarcinoma.

The chain is built from TRBV9 and TRBJ2-2; D uncertain. The V gene lost 0 bases and the J gene lost 0 bases, with 6 bases spanning the gap. The CDR3 is 15 residues long. Germline V CDR1 and CDR2: SGDLS, YYNGEE. CDR3 loop: CASSVEQTNTGELFF. The CDR3 region has the DNA TGTGCCAGCAGCGTAGAACAGACGAACACCGGGGAGCTGTTTTTT.

This clone was detected only a few times. This CDR3 is also generated by other DNA sequences in the sample. V is TRBV2 and J is TRBJ1-1, with 7 bases matching TRBD1. Germline CDR1 SNHLY, CDR2 FYNNEI. V lost 8 bases and J lost 4; bases outside the gene matches: 7. The CDR3 is made up of 13 amino acids. The CDR3 nucleotides are TGTGCCAGCTCTCAGGGGGAAGGCACTGAAGCTTTCTTT. Its translation: CASSQGEGTEAFF.

The chain joins TRBV28 to TRBJ1-6; the D is unclear. The germline gives CDR1 MDHEN, CDR2 SYDVKM. The CDR3 covers 14 residues. Trimming took 2 bases from V and 7 from J, leaving 9 bases between them. The CDR3 region has the DNA TGTGCCAGCAGTTTAGGGCAGACAAATTCACCCCTCCACTTT. Residues: CASSLGQTNSPLHF. Using reference TRBV28 and TRBJ1-6 for the parts outside the CDR3, the full variable domain is DVKVTQSSRYLVKRTGEKVFLECVQDMDHENMFWYRQDPGLGLRLIYFSYDVKMKEKGDIPEGYSVSREKKERFSLILESASTNQTSMYLCASSLGQTNSPLHFGNGTRLTVT.

The rearrangement joins TRBV18 to TRBJ2-6, with TRBD1 identical over 11 bases. The CDR3 length is 17 residues. The germline V gene has CDR1 KGHSH and CDR2 LQKENI. V was clipped by 6 bases and J by 2 bases; unmatched bases: 6. CDR3 region: CASSAGTGGPGANVLTF. The CDR3 nucleotides read TGTGCCAGCTCGGCCGGGACAGGGGGGCCTGGGGCCAACGTCCTGACTTTC.

The chain combines TRBV5-4 with TRBJ1-2; D may be TRBD1 (5 bases). This CDR3 comprises 16 residues. Germline values: CDR1 SGHNT, CDR2 YYREEE (reference sequence). The V gene lost 1 base and the J gene lost 1 base, with 14 bases spanning the gap. This CDR3 is CASSLSGPGLNYGYTF. The CDR3 DNA follows: TGTGCCAGCAGCTTGAGTGGCCCGGGACTTAACTATGGCTACACCTTC.

CDR3 coding DNA: TGTGCCAGCAGTCCTTGGGCGGGGGAGACCCAGTACTTC. Translation: CASSPWAGETQYF. The chain joins TRBV28 to TRBJ2-5; D perhaps matches TRBD2 (6 bases). Germline V gives CDR1 MDHEN, CDR2 SYDVKM. CDR3 length equals 13 residues. Deletions cut 5 bases from V and 5 bases from J, with 12 bases between.

CDR3 DNA sequence: TGTGCCAGCAGTTTAAGGATCGGAGTGTCCTACAATGAGCAGTTCTTC. Protein sequence: CASSLRIGVSYNEQFF. The chain joins TRBV27 to TRBJ2-1; the D is unclear. Germline V lookup: CDR1 MNHEY, CDR2 SMNVEV (reference sequence). The CDR3 runs to 16 residues. The V and J ends lost 2 bases and 1 base respectively, with 12 bases between them.

Of note for this clone: The same CDR3 is also encoded by other DNA sequences in this sample. The V gene is TRBV7-2, the J gene TRBJ2-5; D is perhaps TRBD1 or TRBD2 (5 bases each). Trimming left V 1 base short and J 2 bases short, with 20 bases between. The V gene's germline CDR1 is SGHTA and CDR2 FQGNSA. CDR3 length: 18 residues. Here the CDR3 reads CASSLVGGEVGWQETQYF. CDR3 bases: TGTGCCAGCAGCTTAGTTGGGGGAGAGGTGGGCTGGCAAGAGACCCAGTACTTC.

The DNA of the CDR3 is TGTGCCTGGAGGAGACCGGGACAGGACGTCTATGGCTACACCTTC. Its protein is CAWRRPGQDVYGYTF. This chain joins TRBV30 and TRBJ1-2; the match to TRBD1 covers 8 bases. Germline V gene sequence: CDR1 GTSNPN, CDR2 SVGIG (reference sequence). The J segment lost 4 bases and the V segment lost 3 bases, leaving 10 bases of the junction unmatched. The CDR3 contains 15 residues.

V and J are TRBV5-4 and TRBJ2-3; D not resolved. The CDR3 loop spans 13 amino acids. V lost 5 bases and J 5 bases, leaving 12 bases between the germline ends. Looked up from germline, CDR1 is SGHNT and CDR2 is YYREEE (reference sequence). This CDR3 is CASSFPTVDTQYF. The DNA for the CDR3 is TGTGCCAGCAGTTTCCCTACCGTAGATACGCAGTATTTT.

This clone was counted a single time. The CDR3 reads CASSWDGNQETQYF. The CDR3 DNA reads as TGCGCCAGCAGCTGGGACGGAAATCAAGAGACCCAGTACTTC. The rearrangement links TRBV5-1 to TRBJ2-5; D may match TRBD1 or TRBD2 (5 bases each). Trimming stripped 3 bases from V and 2 bases from J, with 11 bases between. The germline V gene has CDR1 SGHRS and CDR2 YFSETQ. This CDR3 has 14 residues.

This sequence joins TRBV27 and TRBJ2-7, with 7 bases that match TRBD1. The CDR3 runs 16 residues. Unmatched junction bases numbered 15, after V lost 4 bases and J lost 6 bases. The germline V gene encodes CDR1 MNHEY and CDR2 SMNVEV (reference sequence). The CDR3 here is CASSSRQGRRLAEQYF. As DNA, the CDR3 is TGTGCCAGCAGTTCCCGACAGGGAAGACGCCTTGCCGAGCAGTACTTC.

The J gene is TRBJ2-7, the V gene TRBV4-1; D not resolved. The CDR3 sequence is 15 residues long. The V gene's germline CDR1 is MGHRA and CDR2 YSYEKL. V was clipped by 0 bases and J by 2 bases, with 11 bases between them. CDR3 residues: CASSQEDRATYEQYF. The DNA of the CDR3 is TGCGCCAGCAGCCAAGAGGACCGGGCCACCTACGAGCAGTACTTC.

The rearrangement uses TRBV11-1 and TRBJ2-3; TRBD2 is a possible D gene (6 bases). This CDR3 region has 16 residues. V lost 4 bases and J lost 0, with 14 bases in between. Germline CDR1 SGHAT, CDR2 FQDESV (reference sequence). The CDR3 reads CASSSFPTRSTDTQYF. The CDR3 coding sequence is TGTGCCAGCAGCTCCTTCCCGACTAGGAGCACAGATACGCAGTATTTT.

This clone was detected only once. The chain employs TRBV28 and TRBJ2-2; D call uncertain. The germline V gene has CDR1 MDHEN and CDR2 SYDVKM. This CDR3 spans 14 amino acids. V shed 3 bases and J shed 1 base, with 6 bases lying between them. The CDR3 loop is CASSFLRNTGELFF. The CDR3 DNA reads as TGTGCCAGCAGTTTCCTGCGGAACACCGGGGAGCTGTTTTTT. Based on the CDR3 plus reference TRBV28 and TRBJ2-2, the full variable domain is DVKVTQSSRYLVKRTGEKVFLECVQDMDHENMFWYRQDPGLGLRLIYFSYDVKMKEKGDIPEGYSVSREKKERFSLILESASTNQTSMYLCASSFLRNTGELFFGEGSRLTVL.

For this clone: Distinct nucleotide sequences in the sample also encode this CDR3. J is TRBJ1-5 and V is TRBV7-9; maybe TRBD1 (6 bases). Trimming stripped 4 bases from V and 0 bases from J, with 10 bases between. Germline V gene sequence: CDR1 SEHNR, CDR2 FQNEAQ (reference sequence). The CDR3 is 15 residues long. CDR3 in amino acids: CASSSGQNSNQPQHF. CDR3 DNA sequence: TGTGCCAGCAGCTCAGGACAGAATAGCAATCAGCCCCAGCATTTT.

This sequence joins TRBV28 and TRBJ2-5, with D maybe TRBD2 (6 bases). V was pared by 3 bases and J by 2 bases, with 13 bases between. CDR1 is MDHEN and CDR2 is SYDVKM in the germline V gene. There are 15 residues in the CDR3. The CDR3 coding sequence is TGTGCCAGCAGTTTGATCGGACTAAGGCAAGAGACCCAGTACTTC. This sequence encodes CASSLIGLRQETQYF.

V gene TRBV6-1 combines with J gene TRBJ2-7; TRBD2 matches at 7 bases. Germline-derived CDR1 and CDR2 are MNHNS and SASEGT. The junction had 6 bases not matched to a gene; V was cut back by 7 bases and J by 6 bases. The CDR3 is 12 amino acids. The CDR3 DNA reads as TGTGCCAGCAAATGGGAGGGGATCGAGCAGTACTTC. Encoded protein: CASKWEGIEQYF.

This clone showed up just once. This rearrangement joins TRBV6-1 to TRBJ1-5; 8 bases agree with TRBD1. This CDR3 comprises 13 residues. From germline, CDR1 is MNHNS and CDR2 SASEGT. V shed 6 bases, J shed 6 bases, and the junction held 4 bases outside the gene matches. CDR3 nucleotides: TGTGCCAGCAGCGGGACAGGAAGTCAGCCCCAGCATTTT. It codes for CASSGTGSQPQHF.

This clone has just a few counts. The chain couples TRBV6-5 to TRBJ1-6; 9 positions match TRBD1. Germline assignment: CDR1 MNHEY and CDR2 SVGAGI. The CDR3 is 15 amino acids. Germline trimming cut 6 bases from V and 8 bases from J; bases unmatched to any gene: 8. CDR3 nucleotide sequence: TGTGCCAGCAGCCAAACGGGACAGGGTTATTCACCCCTCCACTTT. This gives the protein CASSQTGQGYSPLHF.

This chain joins TRBV6-1 and TRBJ2-1, with D possibly TRBD1 on 5 matching bases. The CDR3 is 14 residues long. Germline CDR1 and CDR2: MNHNS and SASEGT. With 6 bases removed from V and 2 bases from J, the gap between germline ends came to 11 bases. CDR3 loop: CASRPDSTYNEQFF. The CDR3 region has the DNA TGTGCCAGCAGGCCCGACAGTACCTACAATGAGCAGTTCTTC.

CDR3 coding DNA: TGTGCCAGCGCGTCACTCAGGGATGAAAAACTGTTTTTT. Amino acid sequence: CASASLRDEKLFF. The chain uses TRBV11-2 and TRBJ1-4, with a possible D match to TRBD1 (5 bases). V was clipped by 8 bases and J by 6 bases, with 13 bases between them. CDR3 length equals 13 residues. The germline V gene encodes CDR1 SGHAT and CDR2 FQNNGV.

V and J are TRBV30 and TRBJ2-2; weak D call: TRBD2 (6 bases). Germline CDR1 GTSNPN, CDR2 SVGIG (reference sequence). The CDR3 has 13 residues. The ends were cut back, 8 bases at V and 2 bases at J, with 12 bases in the middle. The CDR3 here is CATRESNTGELFF. CDR3 nucleotides: TGTGCCACCCGGGAGAGCAACACCGGGGAGCTGTTTTTT.

The rearrangement uses TRBV18 and TRBJ2-1; 9 bases line up with TRBD2. V shed 2 bases and J 9 bases; nucleotides not matched to a gene: 2. This CDR3 region has 13 residues. Germline CDR1 KGHSH, CDR2 LQKENI. CDR3 in amino acids: CASSPAGGSEQFF. In DNA, the CDR3 is TGTGCCAGCTCACCAGCGGGGGGGAGTGAGCAGTTCTTC.

The chain joins TRBV28 to TRBJ2-7; TRBD2 agrees at 14 bases. J was trimmed by 7 bases and V by 3 bases; bases with no gene match: 14. Germline lookup yields CDR1 MDHEN and CDR2 SYDVKM. The CDR3 sequence is 18 residues long. CDR3 region: CASSFLTTPGLAGEEQYF. The CDR3 nucleotides read TGTGCCAGCAGTTTCTTAACCACTCCGGGACTAGCGGGAGAAGAGCAGTACTTC.

The chain combines TRBV7-9 with TRBJ2-5; possible D gene TRBD2, 6 bases. CDR3 length: 15 amino acids. Looked up from germline, CDR1 is SEHNR and CDR2 is FQNEAQ (reference sequence). Deletions cut 1 base from V and 9 bases from J, with 18 bases between. The CDR3 region has the DNA TGTGCCAGCAGCTTAGGACGGGGGTCTATATCGTCCCAGTACTTC. Translated, it gives CASSLGRGSISSQYF.

CDR3 DNA sequence: TGTGCCAGCAGTTCCCGGGACAGGGCGAACAATGAGCAGTTCTTC. Amino acid sequence: CASSSRDRANNEQFF. V and J are TRBV6-5 and TRBJ2-1, with 9 bases identical to TRBD1. J was trimmed by 5 bases and V by 4 bases; bases with no gene match: 6. There are 15 residues in the CDR3. Germline lookup yields CDR1 MNHEY and CDR2 SVGAGI.

This chain uses TRBV7-9 with TRBJ2-4; unclear D gene. Germline values: CDR1 SEHNR, CDR2 FQNEAQ (reference sequence). With 5 bases removed from V and 1 base from J, the gap between germline ends came to 18 bases. The CDR3 has 17 amino acids. The CDR3 DNA is TGTGCCAGCAGCCCAGAAAACACGGGCCAGGCCAAAAACATTCAGTACTTC. This gives the protein CASSPENTGQAKNIQYF.

V and J are TRBV5-1 and TRBJ2-7, with 13 bases lining up with TRBD2. CDR1 and CDR2 (germline): SGHRS, YFSETQ. The CDR3 has 17 amino acids. V was pared by 1 base and J by 2 bases, with 6 bases of the junction left unmatched. The DNA of the CDR3 is TGCGCCAGCAGCTTGAGGTCCACTAGCGGGGGGGCCTACGAGCAGTACTTC. It is translated as CASSLRSTSGGAYEQYF.

This sequence joins TRBV29-1 and TRBJ1-2, with D tentatively TRBD1 (6 bases). The ends were cut back, 4 bases at V and 0 bases at J, with 12 bases in the middle. In germline, CDR1 is SQVTM, CDR2 ANQGSEA. CDR3 length: 14 residues. The CDR3: CSVGTEKANYGYTF. In DNA form, the CDR3 reads TGCAGCGTTGGGACAGAAAAAGCTAACTATGGCTACACCTTC. Complete variable domain (other parts from reference TRBV29-1 and TRBJ1-2): SAVISQKPSRDICQRGTSLTIQCQVDSQVTMMFWYRQQPGQSLTLIATANQGSEATYESGFVIDKFPISRPNLTFSTLTVSNMSPEDSSIYLCSVGTEKANYGYTFGSGTRLTVV.